These 29 T cell receptor beta chains came from one sample sequenced in a study of regulatory T cells in long-lasting Graves disease. Time point: newly diagnosed GD, antithyroid drugs for less than 3 months. Extracted PBMC RNA gave rise to the TCR library. Researchers made TCR beta libraries by using iRepertoire HTBI primers and running Arm-PCR on CDR3 regions. TCRdb re-called the multiplex PCR reads with MiXCR, one entry per CDR3 protein. The sample consists of about 450,000 distinct CDR3 sequences, 16% of them appearing once. Another study also made use of these data, one on T cells in Graves' hyperthyroidism and ophthalmopathy.

The material sequenced was peripheral blood mononuclear cells (PBMCs), taken at new diagnosis, from a patient treated with antithyroid drugs. These receptors were collected from a woman aged 25-40 years with Graves disease.

The chain has TRBV6-2 or TRBV6-3 and TRBJ2-1, with D perhaps matching TRBD1 or TRBD2 (8 bases each). Germline CDR1 MNHEY, CDR2 SVGEGT. The CDR3 is made up of 17 amino acids. Deletions cut 7 bases from V and 6 bases from J, with 25 bases between. CDR3 sequence: CASTWTGSSGSINEQFF. The CDR3 bases are TGTGCCAGCACCTGGACAGGGTCAAGCGGGAGTATCAATGAGCAGTTCTTC.

A few counts support this clonotype. The chain couples TRBV19 to TRBJ2-7, with 9 bases that match TRBD1. The junction had 7 bases not matched to a gene; V was cut back by 7 bases and J by 3 bases. The CDR3 runs to 14 residues. The germline V gene has CDR1 LNHDA and CDR2 SQIVND (reference sequence). In DNA form, the CDR3 reads TGTGCCAGTACTCCGGGACAGGGTTTCTACGAGCAGTACTTC. It specifies CASTPGQGFYEQYF.

This clonotype was seen a few times. This chain connects TRBV5-1 to TRBJ2-1; 14 positions agree with TRBD2. Losses at the gene ends were 4 bases for V and 0 bases for J; bases not matched to a gene: 3. The germline CDR1 and CDR2 sequences are SGHRS and YFSETQ. The CDR3 spans 17 residues. The CDR3 DNA is TGCGCCAGCAGCCCTGGGACTAGCGGGAGCTCCTACAATGAGCAGTTCTTC. Translated: CASSPGTSGSSYNEQFF.

This clonotype has ten or more counts. This CDR3 is CASNKNRGRDNEQFF. The CDR3 DNA sequence: TGTGCCAGCAACAAGAACAGGGGGCGAGACAATGAGCAGTTCTTC. The gene calls are TRBV2 and TRBJ2-1, with TRBD1 identical over 9 bases. The CDR3 is 15 amino acids. The ends lost 7 bases at V and 5 bases at J; junction bases unmatched: 9. Germline CDR1 and CDR2: SNHLY and FYNNEI.

The chain couples TRBV6-2 or TRBV6-3 to TRBJ2-1, with a possible D match to TRBD2 (5 bases). The V end was cut by 8 bases, the J end by 0 bases, with 17 bases between. Germline CDR1 is MNHEY and CDR2 is SVGEGT. This CDR3 is built from 16 residues. Here the CDR3 reads CASSVIGGPSYNEQFF. CDR3 sequence (DNA): TGTGCCAGCTCCGTTATAGGCGGGCCCTCCTACAATGAGCAGTTCTTC.

This clonotype has a handful of counts. The J gene is TRBJ2-1, the V gene TRBV28; the match to TRBD2 covers 10 bases. Trimming removed 10 bases from V and 6 bases from J; junction bases left unmatched: 9. CDR1 and CDR2 (germline): MDHEN, SYDVKM. The CDR3 is 14 amino acids. For the CDR3, the DNA is TGTGCCACCATCGGGACTAGCGCCTTCAATGAGCAGTTCTTC. This codes for CATIGTSAFNEQFF.

As for this clonotype: A single base separates this from a much larger clone, so it may be a read error. The genes are TRBV28 and TRBJ2-3, with D unresolved. Gene TRBJ2-5 matches the end of the DNA better, so the J call may be wrong. The length of the CDR3 is 16 residues. Germline V gene lookup returns CDR1 MDHEN and CDR2 SYDVKM. The CDR3 DNA sequence: TGTGCCAGCAGTTTTTTTGAACAAGCCGGCGGAGAGACCCAGTACTTC. It is translated as CASSFFEQAGGETQYF.

This clonotype was seen a few times. The rearrangement uses TRBV19 and TRBJ2-1; TRBD1 aligns across 12 bases. J lost 7 bases, V lost 2 bases, and 3 bases had no gene match. This CDR3 is 15 amino acids long. Germline V gene sequence: CDR1 LNHDA, CDR2 SQIVND (reference sequence). CDR3 region: CASSIRDRGQNEQFF. CDR3 nucleotides: TGTGCCAGTAGTATACGGGACAGGGGGCAGAATGAGCAGTTCTTC.

This clonotype has a handful of counts. The chain recombines TRBV5-1 with TRBJ1-1, with TRBD1 as a possible D gene (5 bases). CDR1 is SGHRS, CDR2 YFSETQ, per germline. CDR3 length: 16 amino acids. V was trimmed by 0 bases and J by 2 bases, leaving 14 bases between them. As DNA, the CDR3 is TGCGCCAGCAGCTTGGAGGTGGTAAGGGGAAACACTGAAGCTTTCTTT. Protein product: CASSLEVVRGNTEAFF.

This clonotype has just a few counts. V gene TRBV3-1 combines with J gene TRBJ2-4, with D unclear. This CDR3 has 15 amino acids. Trimming shortened V by 0 bases and J by 1 base, and 7 bases separated the two germline ends. Germline CDR1 is LGHDT and CDR2 is YNNKEL (reference sequence). CDR3 in amino acids: CASSQDSGAKNIQYF. The CDR3 DNA reads TGTGCCAGCAGCCAAGATAGTGGGGCCAAAAACATTCAGTACTTC. The entire variable domain, with the rest obtained from reference TRBV3-1 and TRBJ2-4, is as follows: DTAVSQTPKYLVTQMGNDKSIKCEQNLGHDTMYWYKQDSKKFLKIMFSYNNKELIINETVPNRFSPKSPDKAHLNLHINSLELGDSAVYFCASSQDSGAKNIQYFGAGTRLSVL.

This clonotype was detected only a few times. Possible read error: a much larger clone is one base away. The V gene is TRBV3-1, the J gene TRBJ1-2, with D possibly TRBD1 on 6 matching bases. There are 14 residues in the CDR3. V was trimmed by 1 base and J by 8 bases, leaving 14 bases between them. Germline assignment: CDR1 LGHDT and CDR2 YNNKEL (reference sequence). The CDR3 loop is CASSQAGQGSGYTF. CDR3 nucleotide sequence: TGTGCCAGCAGCCAAGCGGGGCAGGGGTCAGGCTACACCTTC.

This clonotype appeared a few times. The J gene is TRBJ1-5, the V gene TRBV27; a possible D gene is TRBD1 (6 bases). Germline CDR1 and CDR2: MNHEY and SMNVEV (reference sequence). Trimming shortened V by 4 bases and J by 5 bases, and 9 bases separated the two germline ends. The CDR3 is made up of 13 amino acids. CDR3 in DNA: TGTGCCAGCAGTTCCCAGGGGTATCAGCCCCAGCATTTT. Protein product: CASSSQGYQPQHF.

Comments on this clonotype: A much bigger clone sits one base away, suggesting this may be a read error. The chain links TRBV29-1 to TRBJ1-2; D gene ambiguous. Germline lookup yields CDR1 SQVTM and CDR2 ANQGSEA. The CDR3 runs to 11 residues. V was clipped by 0 bases and J by 5 bases, with 4 bases between them. DNA for the CDR3: TGCAGCGTTGAAGATCGGTATGGCTACACCTTC. Translated, it gives CSVEDRYGYTF.

This clonotype has only one observation. V and J are TRBV2 and TRBJ2-7; TRBD1 aligns across 9 bases. Germline V lookup: CDR1 SNHLY, CDR2 FYNNEI. CDR3 length: 15 residues. Unmatched junction bases numbered 9, after V lost 5 bases and J lost 4 bases. The CDR3 DNA follows: TGTGCCAGCAGTTCCGGGACAGGGCTGGGGTACGAGCAGTACTTC. It specifies CASSSGTGLGYEQYF.

This chain joins TRBV20-1 and TRBJ2-3, with TRBD2 matching over 7 bases. Germline trimming cut 3 bases from V and 2 bases from J; bases unmatched to any gene: 2. Germline V gene lookup returns CDR1 DFQATT and CDR2 SNEGSKA (reference sequence). The CDR3 is 13 residues long. The CDR3 loop is CSARGGNTDTQYF. CDR3 nucleotide sequence: TGCAGTGCTAGGGGGGGGAACACAGATACGCAGTATTTT.

This clonotype has more than one count but fewer than ten. The chain combines TRBV24-1 with TRBJ1-2; weak D call: TRBD1 (5 bases). The CDR3 totals 16 residues. The V end lost 3 bases, the J end lost 2 bases, and 15 bases lay between the germline ends. The V gene's germline CDR1 is KGHDR and CDR2 SFDVKD. The CDR3 here is CATSDPSTDKNYGYTF. In nucleotides, the CDR3 is TGTGCCACCAGTGATCCCTCTACGGACAAAAACTATGGCTACACCTTC.

This clonotype was counted at least ten times. The chain combines TRBV7-9 with TRBJ2-3; 8 bases fit TRBD2. With 5 bases clipped from V and 5 bases from J, the junction kept 6 bases outside the gene matches. The CDR3 runs 14 residues. Germline loops: CDR1 SEHNR, CDR2 FQNEAQ (reference sequence). The CDR3 region is CASSPGTREDTQYF. As DNA, the CDR3 is TGTGCCAGCAGCCCCGGGACTAGGGAAGATACGCAGTATTTT.

To note about this clonotype: A much more abundant neighbour one base away suggests this may be a read error. The rearrangement links TRBV12-3 or TRBV12-4 to TRBJ1-2; D unclear. The CDR3 extends over 13 amino acids. V was shortened by 11 bases and J by 4 bases, with 17 bases between the two germline ends. CDR3 in DNA: TGTGCCCGGCGGCGTCCCCCCGGCTATGGCTACACCTTC. Protein: CARRRPPGYGYTF.

The chain employs TRBV6-1 and TRBJ2-3; D unresolved. V was cut by 2 bases and J by 0 bases, with 9 bases left in between. CDR1 is MNHNS and CDR2 is SASEGT in the germline V gene. The CDR3 contains 15 residues. Here the CDR3 reads CASSESGPSTDTQYF. In DNA, the CDR3 is TGTGCCAGCAGTGAATCTGGACCTAGCACAGATACGCAGTATTTT.

The chain joins TRBV3-1 to TRBJ1-1; maybe TRBD1 (5 bases). This CDR3 has 15 amino acids. Trimming removed 5 bases at V and 0 bases at J, with 13 bases between. Germline V gene sequence: CDR1 LGHDT, CDR2 YNNKEL (reference sequence). The CDR3 loop is CASSRGQGMNTEAFF. CDR3 nucleotide sequence: TGTGCCAGCAGCAGGGGCCAGGGAATGAACACTGAAGCTTTCTTT.

This clonotype has at least ten counts. The CDR3 DNA is TGTGCCAGCAGCTTAGCGCTGGGGGACTCACCCCTCCACTTT. The encoded protein is CASSLALGDSPLHF. The chain is built from TRBV7-9 and TRBJ1-6; D may be TRBD1 (5 bases). CDR3 length: 14 residues. Germline CDR1 and CDR2: SEHNR and FQNEAQ (reference sequence). V was cut by 0 bases and J by 10 bases, with 10 bases left in between. Full variable domain (remainder filled in from reference TRBV7-9 and TRBJ1-6): DTGVSQNPRHKITKRGQNVTFRCDPISEHNRLYWYRQTLGQGPEFLTYFQNEAQLEKSRLLSDRFSAERPKGSFSTLEIQRTEQGDSAMYLCASSLALGDSPLHFGNGTRLTVT.

This clonotype has ten or more counts. The CDR3 sequence: CASGMGQGFREQFF. Written as DNA, the CDR3 is TGTGCCAGCGGGATGGGACAGGGCTTTCGGGAGCAGTTCTTC. V gene TRBV7-3 combines with J gene TRBJ2-1, with 9 nucleotides matching TRBD1. Trimming removed 8 bases from V and 10 bases from J; junction bases left unmatched: 12. CDR1 SGHTA and CDR2 FQGTGA come from the germline V gene. This CDR3 is built from 14 residues. Full variable domain (missing parts from reference TRBV7-3 and TRBJ2-1): GAGVSQTPSNKVTEKGKYVELRCDPISGHTALYWYRQSLGQGPEFLIYFQGTGAADDSGLPNDRFFAVRPEGSVSTLKIQRTERGDSAVYLCASGMGQGFREQFFGPGTRLTVL.

About this clonotype: A much larger clone differs by one base, so this may be a read error. The rearrangement joins TRBV6-1 to TRBJ1-5; TRBD1 aligns across 10 bases. CDR3 length equals 12 residues. The V gene end was trimmed by 10 bases and the J gene end by 7 bases; junction bases not matched to a gene: 4. CDR1 and CDR2 from the germline V gene are MNHNS and SASEGT. The CDR3 protein is CAIGTGDQPQHF. For the CDR3, the DNA is TGTGCCATCGGGACAGGGGACCAGCCCCAGCATTTT.

There are many counts of this clonotype. The rearrangement links TRBV7-3 to TRBJ2-1; 9 nucleotides agree with TRBD2. This CDR3 has 16 residues. J was trimmed by 8 bases and V by 3 bases; bases with no gene match: 11. Germline values: CDR1 SGHTA, CDR2 FQGTGA. The CDR3 nucleotides read TGTGCCAGCAGCTTCATAGCGGGAGTGAGGTTTTATGAGCAGTTCTTC. Its translation is CASSFIAGVRFYEQFF. The full variable domain, its missing parts supplied by reference TRBV7-3 and TRBJ2-1, is GAGVSQTPSNKVTEKGKYVELRCDPISGHTALYWYRQSLGQGPEFLIYFQGTGAADDSGLPNDRFFAVRPEGSVSTLKIQRTERGDSAVYLCASSFIAGVRFYEQFFGPGTRLTVL.

The chain uses TRBV7-2 and TRBJ1-1; TRBD1 aligns across 8 bases. Trimming removed 3 bases from V and 5 bases from J; junction bases left unmatched: 5. Germline CDR1 reads SGHTA; CDR2 reads FQGNSA. The CDR3 is 14 residues long. For the CDR3, the DNA is TGTGCCAGCAGCTTTAGCGGACAGGGAACTGAAGCTTTCTTT. Amino acids: CASSFSGQGTEAFF.

The sample holds many counts of this clonotype. This sequence joins TRBV29-1 and TRBJ1-4; no firm D call. V lost 4 bases to trimming and J lost 7 bases, with 16 bases between them. Germline assignment: CDR1 SQVTM and CDR2 ANQGSEA. The CDR3 spans 14 residues. CDR3 in amino acids: CSVAPQEAGEKLFF. CDR3 DNA: TGCAGCGTTGCACCCCAGGAGGCGGGTGAAAAACTGTTTTTT.

The J gene is TRBJ1-1, the V gene TRBV12-3 or TRBV12-4; perhaps TRBD1 as D (6 bases). V lost 6 bases and J 0 bases, leaving 11 bases between the germline ends. The length of the CDR3 is 14 residues. This CDR3 is CASRKGGMNTEAFF. Written as DNA, the CDR3 is TGTGCCAGCAGAAAGGGGGGAATGAACACTGAAGCTTTCTTT.

This chain joins TRBV11-2 and TRBJ2-1; D unclear. Germline values: CDR1 SGHAT, CDR2 FQNNGV. The CDR3 contains 14 residues. Trimming stripped 5 bases from V and 3 bases from J, with 11 bases between. CDR3 bases: TGTGCCAGCAGCCTCCGGGCCAACTACAATGAGCAGTTCTTC. It specifies CASSLRANYNEQFF.

Concerning this clonotype: This could be a read error, since a much larger clone is one nucleotide away. CDR3 sequence: CSSAEETRYF. In nucleotides, the CDR3 is TGCAGCTCGGCCGAAGAGACCCGGTACTTC. The J gene is TRBJ2-5, the V gene TRBV20-1, with unresolved D. This CDR3 has 10 residues. CDR1 is DFQATT, CDR2 SNEGSKA, per germline (reference sequence).